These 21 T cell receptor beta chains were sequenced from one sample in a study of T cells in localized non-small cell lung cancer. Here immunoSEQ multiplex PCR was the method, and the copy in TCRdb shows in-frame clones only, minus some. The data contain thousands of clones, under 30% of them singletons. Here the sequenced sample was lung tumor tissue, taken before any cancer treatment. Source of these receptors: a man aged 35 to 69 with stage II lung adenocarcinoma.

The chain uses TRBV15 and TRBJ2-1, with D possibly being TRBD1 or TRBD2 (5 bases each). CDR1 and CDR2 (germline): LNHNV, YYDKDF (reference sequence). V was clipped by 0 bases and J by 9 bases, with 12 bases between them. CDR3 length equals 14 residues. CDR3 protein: CATSRDPAGTEQFF. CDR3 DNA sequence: TGTGCCACCAGCAGAGATCCCGCAGGGACTGAGCAGTTCTTC.

The CDR3 loop reads CASSPGPREITDTQYF. In DNA form, the CDR3 reads TGCGCCAGCAGCCCGGGCCCCCGGGAGATAACAGATACGCAGTATTTT. J is TRBJ2-3 and V is TRBV5-1; D may be TRBD2 (6 bases). The CDR3 spans 16 residues. The ends were cut back, 4 bases at V and 3 bases at J, with 18 bases in the middle. Germline V gene sequence: CDR1 SGHRS, CDR2 YFSETQ.

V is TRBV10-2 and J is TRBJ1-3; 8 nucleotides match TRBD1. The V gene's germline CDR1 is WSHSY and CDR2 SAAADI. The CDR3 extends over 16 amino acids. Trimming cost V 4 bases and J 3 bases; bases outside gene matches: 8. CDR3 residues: CASSVDRGGIGNTIYF. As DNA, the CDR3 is TGCGCCAGCAGTGTTGACAGGGGAGGTATTGGAAACACCATATATTTT.

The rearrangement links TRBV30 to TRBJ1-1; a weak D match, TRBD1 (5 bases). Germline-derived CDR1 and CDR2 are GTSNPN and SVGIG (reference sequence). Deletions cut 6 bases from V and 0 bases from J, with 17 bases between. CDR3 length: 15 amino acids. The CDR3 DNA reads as TGTGCCTGCCGTTGGGGAGGGGTGATGAACACTGAAGCTTTCTTT. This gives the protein CACRWGGVMNTEAFF. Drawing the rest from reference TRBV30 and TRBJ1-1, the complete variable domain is SQTIHQWPATLVQPVGSPLSLECTVEGTSNPNLYWYRQAAGRGLQLLFYSVGIGQISSEVPQNLSASRPQDRQFILSSKKLLLSDSGFYLCACRWGGVMNTEAFFGQGTRLTVV.

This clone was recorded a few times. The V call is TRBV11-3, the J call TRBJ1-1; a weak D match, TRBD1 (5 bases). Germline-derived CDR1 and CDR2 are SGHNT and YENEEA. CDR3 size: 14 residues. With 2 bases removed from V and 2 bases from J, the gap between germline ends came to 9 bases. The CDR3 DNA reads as TGTGCCAGCAGCTTAACGGGACGCAACACTGAAGCTTTCTTT. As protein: CASSLTGRNTEAFF.

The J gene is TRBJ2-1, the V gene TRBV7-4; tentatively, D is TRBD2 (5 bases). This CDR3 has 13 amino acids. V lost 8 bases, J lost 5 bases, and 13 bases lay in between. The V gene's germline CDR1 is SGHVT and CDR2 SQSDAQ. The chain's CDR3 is CASSAGVNNEQFF. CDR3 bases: TGTGCCAGCTCTGCCGGGGTGAACAATGAGCAGTTCTTC. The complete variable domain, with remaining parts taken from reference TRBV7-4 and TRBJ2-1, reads GAGVSQSPRYKVAKRGRDVALRCDSISGHVTLYWYRQTLGQGSEVLTYSQSDAQRDKSGRPSGRFSAERPERSVSTLKIQRTEQGDSAVYLCASSAGVNNEQFFGPGTRLTVL.

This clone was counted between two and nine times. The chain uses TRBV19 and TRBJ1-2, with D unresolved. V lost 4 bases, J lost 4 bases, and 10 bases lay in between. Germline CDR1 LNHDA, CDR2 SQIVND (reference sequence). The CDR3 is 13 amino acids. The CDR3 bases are TGTGCCAGTAGTACCCCGCGTGGCTATGGCTACACCTTC. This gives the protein CASSTPRGYGYTF.

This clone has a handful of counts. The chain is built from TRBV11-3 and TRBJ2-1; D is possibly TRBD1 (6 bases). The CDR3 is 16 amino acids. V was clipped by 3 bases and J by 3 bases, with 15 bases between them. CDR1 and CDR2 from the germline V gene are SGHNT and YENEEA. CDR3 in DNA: TGTGCCAGCAGCTTGGGGTCTGGACAGTTCTACAATGAGCAGTTCTTC. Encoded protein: CASSLGSGQFYNEQFF. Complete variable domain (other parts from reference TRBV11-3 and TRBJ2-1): EAGVVQSPRYKIIEKKQPVAFWCNPISGHNTLYWYLQNLGQGPELLIRYENEEAVDDSQLPKDRFSAERLKGVDSTLKIQPAELGDSAVYLCASSLGSGQFYNEQFFGPGTRLTVL.

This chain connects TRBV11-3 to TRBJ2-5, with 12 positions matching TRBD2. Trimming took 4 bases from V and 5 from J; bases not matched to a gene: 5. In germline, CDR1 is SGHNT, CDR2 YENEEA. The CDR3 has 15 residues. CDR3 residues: CASSSSGTSGETQYF. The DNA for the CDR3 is TGTGCCAGCAGCTCTTCCGGGACTAGCGGGGAGACCCAGTACTTC.

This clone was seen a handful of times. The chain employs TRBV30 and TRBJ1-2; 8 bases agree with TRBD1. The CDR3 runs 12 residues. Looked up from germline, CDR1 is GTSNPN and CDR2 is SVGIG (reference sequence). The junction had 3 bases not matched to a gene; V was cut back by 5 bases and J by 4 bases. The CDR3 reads CAWSGTGYGYTF. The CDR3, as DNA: TGTGCCTGGTCCGGGACAGGCTATGGCTACACCTTC. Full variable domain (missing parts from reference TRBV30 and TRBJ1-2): SQTIHQWPATLVQPVGSPLSLECTVEGTSNPNLYWYRQAAGRGLQLLFYSVGIGQISSEVPQNLSASRPQDRQFILSSKKLLLSDSGFYLCAWSGTGYGYTFGSGTRLTVV.

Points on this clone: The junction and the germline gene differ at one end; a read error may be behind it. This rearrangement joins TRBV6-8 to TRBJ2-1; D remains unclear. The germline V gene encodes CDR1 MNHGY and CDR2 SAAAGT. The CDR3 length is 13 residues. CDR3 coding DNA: TGTGCCAGCAGTGACTCATCTACGGATGAGCAGTTCTTC. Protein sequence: CASSDSSTDEQFF.

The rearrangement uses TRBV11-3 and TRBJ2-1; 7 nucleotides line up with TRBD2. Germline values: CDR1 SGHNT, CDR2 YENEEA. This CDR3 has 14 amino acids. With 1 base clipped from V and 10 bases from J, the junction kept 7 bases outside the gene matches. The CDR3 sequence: CASSLVTGGSEQFF. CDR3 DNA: TGTGCCAGCAGCTTAGTCACGGGGGGATCGGAGCAGTTCTTC.

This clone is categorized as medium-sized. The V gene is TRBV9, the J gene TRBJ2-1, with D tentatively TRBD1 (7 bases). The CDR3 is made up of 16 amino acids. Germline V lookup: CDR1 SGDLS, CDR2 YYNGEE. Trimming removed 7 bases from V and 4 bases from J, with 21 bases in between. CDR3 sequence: CASGGVVGQRYNEQFF. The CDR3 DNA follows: TGTGCCAGCGGCGGGGTTGTGGGACAGAGATACAATGAGCAGTTCTTC.

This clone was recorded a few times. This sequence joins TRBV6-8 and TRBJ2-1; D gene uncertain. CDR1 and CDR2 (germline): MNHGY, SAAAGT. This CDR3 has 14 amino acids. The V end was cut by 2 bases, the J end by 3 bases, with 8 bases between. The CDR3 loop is CASSYNPFYNEQFF. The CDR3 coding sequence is TGTGCCAGCAGTTACAACCCTTTCTACAATGAGCAGTTCTTC.

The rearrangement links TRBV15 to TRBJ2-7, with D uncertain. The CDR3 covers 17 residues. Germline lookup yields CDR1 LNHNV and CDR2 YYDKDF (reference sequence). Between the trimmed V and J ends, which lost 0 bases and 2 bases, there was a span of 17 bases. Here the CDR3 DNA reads TGTGCCACCAGCAGAGATCTTAGCCCCTCCGTCCCCTACGAGCAGTACTTC. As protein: CATSRDLSPSVPYEQYF.

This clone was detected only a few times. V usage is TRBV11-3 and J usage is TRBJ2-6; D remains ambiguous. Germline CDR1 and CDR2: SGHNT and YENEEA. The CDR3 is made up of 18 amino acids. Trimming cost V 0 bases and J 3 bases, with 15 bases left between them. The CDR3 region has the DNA TGTGCCAGCAGCTTAGACCGGACGGTAGGAAGTGGGGCCAACGTCCTGACTTTC. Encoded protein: CASSLDRTVGSGANVLTF.

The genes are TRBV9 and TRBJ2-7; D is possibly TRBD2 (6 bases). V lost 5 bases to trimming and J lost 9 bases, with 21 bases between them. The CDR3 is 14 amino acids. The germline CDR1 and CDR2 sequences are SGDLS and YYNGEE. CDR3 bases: TGTGCCAGCAGTGAGGTTCGCGGAGGGATGGGGCAGTACTTC. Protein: CASSEVRGGMGQYF.

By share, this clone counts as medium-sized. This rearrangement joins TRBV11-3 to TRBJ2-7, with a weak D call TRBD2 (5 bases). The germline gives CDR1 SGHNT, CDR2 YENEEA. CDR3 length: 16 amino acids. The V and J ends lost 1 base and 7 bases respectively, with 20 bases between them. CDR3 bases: TGTGCCAGCAGCTTAGGTGCCTTCCTAGCCGGGCGGGAGCAGTACTTC. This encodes CASSLGAFLAGREQYF. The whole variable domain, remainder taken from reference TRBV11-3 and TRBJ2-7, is EAGVVQSPRYKIIEKKQPVAFWCNPISGHNTLYWYLQNLGQGPELLIRYENEEAVDDSQLPKDRFSAERLKGVDSTLKIQPAELGDSAVYLCASSLGAFLAGREQYFGPGTRLTVT.

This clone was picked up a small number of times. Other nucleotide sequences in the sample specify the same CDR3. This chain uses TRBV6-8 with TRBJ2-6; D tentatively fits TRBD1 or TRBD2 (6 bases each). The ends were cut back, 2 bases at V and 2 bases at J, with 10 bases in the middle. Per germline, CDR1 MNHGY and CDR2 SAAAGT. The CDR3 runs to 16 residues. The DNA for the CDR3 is TGTGCCAGCAGTTACAGGAGGGGGACTGGGGCCAACGTCCTGACTTTC. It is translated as CASSYRRGTGANVLTF.

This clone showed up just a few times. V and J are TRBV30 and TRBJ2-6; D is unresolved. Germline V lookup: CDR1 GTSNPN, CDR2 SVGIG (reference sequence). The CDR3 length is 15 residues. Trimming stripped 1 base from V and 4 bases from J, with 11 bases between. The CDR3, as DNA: TGTGCCTGGAGTGCTCCGGGTGCAGGGGCCAACGTCCTGACTTTC. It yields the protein CAWSAPGAGANVLTF. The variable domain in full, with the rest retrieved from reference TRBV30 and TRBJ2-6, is SQTIHQWPATLVQPVGSPLSLECTVEGTSNPNLYWYRQAAGRGLQLLFYSVGIGQISSEVPQNLSASRPQDRQFILSSKKLLLSDSGFYLCAWSAPGAGANVLTFGAGSRLTVL.

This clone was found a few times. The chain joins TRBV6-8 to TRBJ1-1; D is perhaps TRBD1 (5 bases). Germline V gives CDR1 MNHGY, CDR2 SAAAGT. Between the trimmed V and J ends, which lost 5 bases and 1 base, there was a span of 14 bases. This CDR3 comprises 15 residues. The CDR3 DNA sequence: TGTGCCAGCAGTCTCTCAGGGCCTAGGAACACTGAAGCTTTCTTT. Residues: CASSLSGPRNTEAFF.